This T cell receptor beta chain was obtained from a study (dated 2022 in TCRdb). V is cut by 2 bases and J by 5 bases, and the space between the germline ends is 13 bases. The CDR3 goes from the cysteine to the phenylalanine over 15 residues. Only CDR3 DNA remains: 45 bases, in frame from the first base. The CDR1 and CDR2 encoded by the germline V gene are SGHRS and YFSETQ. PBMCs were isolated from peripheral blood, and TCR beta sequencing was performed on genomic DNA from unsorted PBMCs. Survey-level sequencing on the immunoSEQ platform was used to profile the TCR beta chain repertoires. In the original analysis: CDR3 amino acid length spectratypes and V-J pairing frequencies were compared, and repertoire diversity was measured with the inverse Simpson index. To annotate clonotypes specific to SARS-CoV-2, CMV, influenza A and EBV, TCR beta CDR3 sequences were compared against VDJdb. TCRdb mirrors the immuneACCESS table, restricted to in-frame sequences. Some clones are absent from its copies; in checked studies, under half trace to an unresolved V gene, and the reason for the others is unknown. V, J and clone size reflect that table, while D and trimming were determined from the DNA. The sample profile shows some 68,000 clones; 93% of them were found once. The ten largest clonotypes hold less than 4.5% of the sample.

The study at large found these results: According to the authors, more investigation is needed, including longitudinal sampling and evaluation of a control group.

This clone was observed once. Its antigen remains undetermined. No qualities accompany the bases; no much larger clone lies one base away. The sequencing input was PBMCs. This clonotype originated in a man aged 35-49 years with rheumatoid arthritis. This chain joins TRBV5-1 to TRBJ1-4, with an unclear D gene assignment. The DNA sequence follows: TGCGCCAGCAGCTTATGGGCAGGAAGCAATGAAAAACTGTTTTTT. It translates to CASSLWAGSNEKLFF.